The rows below give T cell receptor beta chains drawn from one sample of a study of T cells in Graves' hyperthyroidism and ophthalmopathy. TCRdb called the multiplex PCR reads again in MiXCR, with one record for every CDR3 protein. In the table there are about 690,000 distinct CDR3 sequences, 15% to 20% of which are singletons. The sequencing input was blood. These receptors all stem from a man aged 50-60 years with Graves' hyperthyroidism. CDR3s include the opening cysteine and the closing phenylalanine or tryptophan. The D gene is left open where the match is weak. Clone size, where shown, is once, few, many, or a class for clones that have expanded.

j_gene | abundance | v_gene | len | d_gene | CDR3aa | CDR3nt
TRBJ2-3 | . | TRBV29-1 | 12 | . | CSAHSGSDTQYF | TGCAGCGCCCATTCCGGCTCAGATACGCAGTATTTT
TRBJ2-1 | few | TRBV13 | 17 | TRBD2 | CASSLGRRGLAYNEQFF | TGTGCCAGCAGCTTAGGCAGGAGGGGACTAGCTTATAATGAGCAGTTCTTC
TRBJ2-1 | many | TRBV10-3 | 17 | TRBD2 | CAISESGPSGRWNEQFF | TGTGCCATCAGTGAGTCAGGGCCTAGCGGGAGATGGAATGAGCAGTTCTTC
TRBJ2-5 | many | TRBV28 | 14 | TRBD1 | CASSPGTGRETQYF | TGTGCCAGCAGCCCGGGGACAGGGAGGGAGACCCAGTACTTC
TRBJ2-3 | few | TRBV5-1 | 15 | . | CASSGSGAPSDTQYF | TGCGCCAGCAGCGGCTCCGGGGCCCCCTCAGATACGCAGTATTTT
TRBJ1-1 | many | TRBV19 | 13 | . | CASSTGLVTEAFF | TGTGCCAGTAGTACAGGGCTCGTCACTGAAGCTTTCTTT
TRBJ1-2 | . | TRBV7-9 | 15 | TRBD1 | CASSSTGRRNYGYTF | TGTGCCAGCAGCTCGACAGGGCGAAGAAACTATGGCTACACCTTC
TRBJ2-1 | . | TRBV20-1 | 16 | TRBD2 | CSASRRLAGPYNEQFF | TGCAGTGCTAGCCGACGACTAGCGGGACCTTACAATGAGCAGTTCTTC
TRBJ2-1 | . | TRBV7-3 | 17 | . | CASSLWSSASSYNEQFF | TGTGCCAGCAGCTTATGGTCCAGCGCTAGCTCCTACAATGAGCAGTTCTTC
TRBJ2-7 | many | TRBV20-1 | 13 | TRBD2 | CSARDRGGFEQYF | TGCAGTGCTAGAGACCGGGGGGGATTCGAGCAGTACTTC
TRBJ1-2 | many | TRBV28 | 13 | . | CASSLTGYYGYTF | TGTGCCAGCAGTTTGACCGGATACTATGGCTACACCTTC
TRBJ2-1 | few | TRBV28 | 16 | TRBD2 | CASSSRLAGTYNEQFF | TGTGCCAGCAGTTCAAGACTAGCCGGCACCTACAATGAGCAGTTCTTC
TRBJ2-1 | many | TRBV20-1 | 13 | . | CSYYWSSYNEQFF | TGCAGTTACTACTGGAGCTCCTACAATGAGCAGTTCTTC
TRBJ2-7 | many | TRBV2 | 11 | . | CASYSSYEQYF | TGTGCCAGTTACAGCTCCTACGAGCAGTACTTC
TRBJ2-7 | many | TRBV28 | 15 | TRBD1 | CASRTSGTGSYEQYF | TGTGCCAGCAGGACATCCGGGACAGGGTCCTACGAGCAGTACTTC
TRBJ2-7 | many | TRBV7-3 | 14 | TRBD1 | CASSLDRGLNEQYF | TGTGCCAGCAGCTTGGACAGGGGGCTGAACGAGCAGTACTTC
TRBJ2-2 | . | TRBV25-1 | 15 | . | CASSATDRNTGELFF | TGTGCCAGCAGTGCAACCGACAGAAACACCGGGGAGCTGTTTTTT
TRBJ2-7 | many | TRBV2 | 12 | . | CASLDTNYEQYF | TGTGCCAGCCTAGACACAAACTACGAGCAGTACTTC
TRBJ1-5 | few | TRBV5-1 | 15 | TRBD1 | CASSLVPGGGQPQHF | TGCGCCAGCAGCTTGGTACCAGGGGGGGGTCAGCCCCAGCATTTT
TRBJ1-4 | few | TRBV5-4 | 14 | . | CASSSRTTGEKLFF | TGTGCCAGCAGCTCTAGGACGACGGGAGAAAAACTGTTTTTT
TRBJ2-5 | few | TRBV20-1 | 16 | TRBD2 | CSARLSGTSGRETQYF | TGCAGTGCGCGCCTGTCCGGGACTAGCGGGAGAGAGACCCAGTACTTC
TRBJ2-2 | many | TRBV6-2/TRBV6-3 | 15 | . | CASSYYGANTGELFF | TGTGCCAGCAGTTACTATGGGGCAAACACCGGGGAGCTGTTTTTT
TRBJ2-5 | many | TRBV18 | 14 | . | CASSPVAAQETQYF | TGTGCCAGCTCACCCGTAGCGGCCCAAGAGACCCAGTACTTC
TRBJ1-4 | . | TRBV7-2 | 13 | . | CASSSELNEKLFF | TGTGCCAGCAGCTCAGAGTTGAATGAAAAACTGTTTTTT
TRBJ1-1 | few | TRBV24-1 | 12 | . | CATSEGGSEAFF | TGTGCCACCAGTGAAGGGGGGTCTGAAGCTTTCTTT
TRBJ2-2 | few | TRBV28 | 18 | . | CASSSPYSDRGLVGELFF | TGTGCCAGCAGCTCGCCATATTCGGACAGGGGACTAGTCGGCGAGCTGTTTTTT
TRBJ1-5 | . | TRBV28 | 14 | . | CASSQRGTPQPQHF | TGTGCCAGCAGCCAACGGGGGACCCCTCAGCCCCAGCATTTT